This T cell receptor (beta chain) was found in a study of T cell repertoires in cytomegalovirus infection. Overall study: Matching HLA type, along with CMV infection, was indicated by public TCR beta signatures.

The V gene lost 5 bases and the J gene lost 14 bases, with 10 bases spanning the gap. Germline assignment: CDR1 MNHEY and CDR2 SVGEGT. There are 11 residues in the CDR3. This clonotype was detected only a few times. Its antigen remains unidentified. Study-level results: Cumulative public TCR beta family frequency identified carriers of CMV plus the relevant HLA. Within the response measured ex vivo, HLA-C-restricted CMV-specific TCR beta clonotypes were dominant.

TCRdb reanalysed the reads using MiXCR and keeps one entry per CDR3 protein. Of 150,000 to 200,000 distinct CDR3 sequences listed, 13% to 15% are singletons. Sequenced sample: PBMCs. V and J are TRBV6-2 or TRBV6-3 and TRBJ1-6, with D possibly TRBD1 on 5 matching bases. The receptor was isolated from a human donor in good health (CMV status not recorded). Some clones in this sample may be carry-over from other donors' samples. The CDR3 spells CASSRQGTLHF. DNA for the CDR3: TGTGCCAGCAGTCGTCAGGGAACCCTCCACTTT.